Listed below are T cell receptor beta chains from one sample, sequenced in a study of T cells after yellow fever vaccination. TCRdb independently ran MiXCR on the 5' RACE reads; one entry per CDR3 protein. The table records about 110,000 distinct CDR3 sequences, roughly 8.9% of them present only once. The specimen was CD8+ T cells sorted from PBMCs, collected 45 days after the yellow fever booster vaccination. The source is a man aged 30 to 39 who received the YFV17D yellow fever vaccine. Each CDR3 is given with its conserved first and last residue. D genes are given only for firm matches. Size is stated for part of the rows, as once, few or many counts, or as a class when the clone is expanded.

d_gene: TRBD1
j_gene: TRBJ2-7
v_gene: TRBV7-6
abundance: many
CDR3aa: CASSLELGQAYEQYF
CDR3nt: TGTGCCAGCAGCTTAGAGCTCGGACAGGCCTACGAGCAGTACTTC

d_gene: -
j_gene: TRBJ2-7
v_gene: TRBV7-9
abundance: many
CDR3aa: CASSLFAGYEQYF
CDR3nt: TGTGCCAGCAGCTTATTCGCAGGCTACGAGCAGTACTTC

d_gene: -
j_gene: TRBJ2-1
v_gene: TRBV7-2
abundance: many
CDR3aa: CASSFPTDHPHNEQFF
CDR3nt: TGTGCCAGCAGCTTCCCCACTGATCATCCCCACAATGAGCAGTTCTTC

d_gene: -
j_gene: TRBJ2-3
v_gene: TRBV29-1
abundance: many
CDR3aa: CSVVGGEQNTQYF
CDR3nt: TGCAGCGTTGTTGGAGGGGAGCAGAATACGCAGTATTTT

d_gene: -
j_gene: TRBJ2-7
v_gene: TRBV20-1
abundance: -
CDR3aa: CSASLRSMPTYEQYF
CDR3nt: TGCAGTGCTAGTTTGCGCTCGATGCCAACCTACGAGCAGTACTTC

d_gene: -
j_gene: TRBJ2-3
v_gene: TRBV6-2/TRBV6-3
abundance: many
CDR3aa: CASSYAITGAGSTDTQYF
CDR3nt: TGTGCCAGCAGTTACGCTATAACAGGAGCGGGCAGCACAGATACGCAGTATTTT

d_gene: -
j_gene: TRBJ2-7
v_gene: TRBV25-1
abundance: many
CDR3aa: CASSESIAVQRNLYEQYF
CDR3nt: TGTGCCAGCAGTGAATCGATCGCAGTTCAGCGGAACCTCTACGAGCAGTACTTC

d_gene: TRBD2
j_gene: TRBJ2-1
v_gene: TRBV11-1
abundance: few
CDR3aa: CASSLTLAGASYNEQFF
CDR3nt: TGTGCCAGCAGTCTGACCCTTGCGGGAGCGTCCTACAATGAGCAGTTCTTC

d_gene: -
j_gene: TRBJ1-2
v_gene: TRBV11-2
abundance: many
CDR3aa: CASSTYTEVDGYTF
CDR3nt: TGTGCCAGCAGCACCTACACGGAGGTGGATGGCTACACCTTC

d_gene: -
j_gene: TRBJ2-7
v_gene: TRBV3-1
abundance: many
CDR3aa: CASSRPIGEQYF
CDR3nt: TGTGCCAGCAGCCGCCCAATTGGGGAGCAGTACTTC

d_gene: -
j_gene: TRBJ2-5
v_gene: TRBV18
abundance: many
CDR3aa: CASSPPTSKETQYF
CDR3nt: TGTGCCAGCTCACCACCCACTTCAAAAGAGACCCAGTACTTC

d_gene: TRBD2
j_gene: TRBJ2-1
v_gene: TRBV28
abundance: many
CDR3aa: CASSFTSGDAEHEQFF
CDR3nt: TGTGCCAGCAGTTTTACTAGCGGGGACGCAGAGCATGAGCAGTTCTTC

d_gene: -
j_gene: TRBJ2-5
v_gene: TRBV12-3/TRBV12-4
abundance: many
CDR3aa: CASSFLGVETQYF
CDR3nt: TGTGCCAGCAGTTTTCTTGGCGTCGAGACCCAGTACTTC

d_gene: -
j_gene: TRBJ1-1
v_gene: TRBV7-8
abundance: many
CDR3aa: CASTELVNTEAFF
CDR3nt: TGTGCCAGCACGGAATTAGTGAACACTGAAGCTTTCTTT

d_gene: TRBD1
j_gene: TRBJ2-7
v_gene: TRBV7-9
abundance: many
CDR3aa: CASSSLDRVDYEQYF
CDR3nt: TGTGCCAGCAGCTCCTTGGACAGGGTAGACTACGAGCAGTACTTC

d_gene: -
j_gene: TRBJ1-1
v_gene: TRBV7-2
abundance: few
CDR3aa: CASSLEGVFTEAFF
CDR3nt: TGTGCCAGCAGCTTAGAGGGAGTATTCACTGAAGCTTTCTTT

d_gene: -
j_gene: TRBJ2-3
v_gene: TRBV28
abundance: -
CDR3aa: CASSFPTGGASALAGVDTQYF
CDR3nt: TGTGCCAGCAGTTTCCCGACAGGGGGCGCTTCCGCGCTAGCGGGAGTGGATACGCAGTATTTT

d_gene: TRBD2
j_gene: TRBJ2-7
v_gene: TRBV11-2
abundance: few
CDR3aa: CASSSSGRANEQYF
CDR3nt: TGTGCCAGCAGCTCTAGCGGGAGGGCCAACGAGCAGTACTTC

d_gene: TRBD1
j_gene: TRBJ1-2
v_gene: TRBV30
abundance: few
CDR3aa: CAWAQGVNYGYTF
CDR3nt: TGTGCCTGGGCCCAGGGGGTAAACTATGGCTACACCTTC

d_gene: -
j_gene: TRBJ2-1
v_gene: TRBV12-3/TRBV12-4
abundance: many
CDR3aa: CASSLDEGNEQFF
CDR3nt: TGTGCCAGCAGCCTAGATGAGGGGAATGAGCAGTTCTTC

d_gene: TRBD2
j_gene: TRBJ2-5
v_gene: TRBV15
abundance: few
CDR3aa: CATSSALETSVQETQYF
CDR3nt: TGTGCCACCAGCAGCGCCCTGGAGACTAGCGTCCAAGAGACCCAGTACTTC

d_gene: -
j_gene: TRBJ2-7
v_gene: TRBV18
abundance: many
CDR3aa: CASSPARFSYEQYF
CDR3nt: TGTGCCAGCTCACCGGCACGGTTCTCCTACGAGCAGTACTTC

d_gene: -
j_gene: TRBJ2-7
v_gene: TRBV13
abundance: -
CDR3aa: CASSLNPSYEQYF
CDR3nt: TGTGCCAGCAGCTTAAACCCCTCCTACGAGCAGTACTTC

d_gene: -
j_gene: TRBJ1-1
v_gene: TRBV20-1
abundance: many
CDR3aa: CSARDWGRDTEAFF
CDR3nt: TGCAGTGCTAGAGATTGGGGCAGGGACACTGAAGCTTTCTTT

d_gene: -
j_gene: TRBJ2-7
v_gene: TRBV28
abundance: many
CDR3aa: CASSLDEQYF
CDR3nt: TGTGCCAGCAGTTTGGACGAGCAGTACTTC

d_gene: -
j_gene: TRBJ1-5
v_gene: TRBV15
abundance: many
CDR3aa: CATSSWDGNQPQHF
CDR3nt: TGTGCCACCAGTAGCTGGGATGGCAATCAGCCCCAGCATTTT

d_gene: -
j_gene: TRBJ2-7
v_gene: TRBV28
abundance: many
CDR3aa: CASSFLQGYEQYF
CDR3nt: TGTGCCAGCAGTTTCCTCCAGGGCTACGAGCAGTACTTC

d_gene: TRBD2
j_gene: TRBJ2-5
v_gene: TRBV6-5
abundance: many
CDR3aa: CASSYAGEVETQYF
CDR3nt: TGTGCCAGCAGTTATGCGGGAGAGGTAGAGACCCAGTACTTC

d_gene: -
j_gene: TRBJ2-7
v_gene: TRBV4-3
abundance: few
CDR3aa: CASSQDISYEQYF
CDR3nt: TGCGCCAGCAGCCAAGACATTTCCTACGAGCAGTACTTC

d_gene: -
j_gene: TRBJ1-1
v_gene: TRBV6-1
abundance: few
CDR3aa: CASSVAWGGTEAFF
CDR3nt: TGTGCCAGCAGCGTTGCCTGGGGGGGAACTGAAGCTTTCTTT

d_gene: TRBD1
j_gene: TRBJ1-2
v_gene: TRBV12-3/TRBV12-4
abundance: many
CDR3aa: CASSSTGGGYTF
CDR3nt: TGTGCCAGCAGTTCCACAGGGGGTGGCTACACCTTC

d_gene: TRBD1
j_gene: TRBJ2-1
v_gene: TRBV15
abundance: many
CDR3aa: CATSRVDRGEDEQFF
CDR3nt: TGTGCCACCAGCAGAGTGGACAGGGGGGAGGATGAGCAGTTCTTC

d_gene: -
j_gene: TRBJ2-4
v_gene: TRBV29-1
abundance: -
CDR3aa: CSIETDIQYF
CDR3nt: TGCAGCATAGAAACGGACATTCAGTACTTC

d_gene: -
j_gene: TRBJ2-1
v_gene: TRBV6-6
abundance: once
CDR3aa: CASISANEQFF
CDR3nt: TGTGCCAGCATATCCGCGAATGAGCAGTTCTTC

d_gene: -
j_gene: TRBJ2-5
v_gene: TRBV15
abundance: many
CDR3aa: CASQALANPQETQYF
CDR3nt: TGTGCCTCCCAGGCGTTGGCGAATCCCCAAGAGACCCAGTACTTC

d_gene: -
j_gene: TRBJ2-1
v_gene: TRBV5-6
abundance: few
CDR3aa: CASSFEQFF
CDR3nt: TGTGCCAGCAGCTTTGAGCAGTTCTTC

d_gene: -
j_gene: TRBJ2-1
v_gene: TRBV4-2
abundance: -
CDR3aa: CASSQATVGPNEQFF
CDR3nt: TGTGCCAGCAGCCAGGCGACCGTAGGGCCGAATGAGCAGTTCTTC

d_gene: TRBD2
j_gene: TRBJ2-3
v_gene: TRBV19
abundance: many
CDR3aa: CASSMTSGRTDTQYF
CDR3nt: TGTGCCAGTAGTATGACTAGCGGGAGAACAGATACGCAGTATTTT

d_gene: -
j_gene: TRBJ2-2
v_gene: TRBV20-1
abundance: many
CDR3aa: CSAPGATGELFF
CDR3nt: TGCAGTGCTCCGGGGGCCACCGGGGAGCTGTTTTTT

d_gene: -
j_gene: TRBJ2-5
v_gene: TRBV29-1
abundance: few
CDR3aa: CSVYSEETQYF
CDR3nt: TGCAGCGTCTACAGCGAAGAGACCCAGTACTTC

d_gene: -
j_gene: TRBJ2-7
v_gene: TRBV24-1
abundance: many
CDR3aa: CAIGGLRPYEQYF
CDR3nt: TGTGCCATTGGGGGGTTGCGTCCCTACGAGCAGTACTTC

d_gene: TRBD2
j_gene: TRBJ2-3
v_gene: TRBV2
abundance: many
CDR3aa: CASRSGTSGTNTQYF
CDR3nt: TGTGCCAGCAGATCCGGGACTAGCGGAACGAATACGCAGTATTTT

d_gene: -
j_gene: TRBJ1-5
v_gene: TRBV6-2/TRBV6-3
abundance: many
CDR3aa: CASSYRDTSSNQPQHF
CDR3nt: TGTGCCAGCAGTTACCGGGACACCTCTAGCAATCAGCCCCAGCATTTT

d_gene: TRBD2
j_gene: TRBJ2-3
v_gene: TRBV10-3
abundance: many
CDR3aa: CAISGRGSGRAERRTDTQYF
CDR3nt: TGTGCCATCAGTGGCCGGGGCAGCGGGAGGGCCGAGCGACGCACAGATACGCAGTATTTT

d_gene: -
j_gene: TRBJ2-2
v_gene: TRBV5-4
abundance: -
CDR3aa: CASTGAGTGELFF
CDR3nt: TGTGCCAGCACGGGGGCTGGGACCGGGGAGCTGTTTTTT

d_gene: -
j_gene: TRBJ1-2
v_gene: TRBV20-1
abundance: many
CDR3aa: CSARSDGLPLANYGYTF
CDR3nt: TGCAGTGCTAGGAGCGACGGTCTACCCCTTGCTAACTATGGCTACACCTTC

d_gene: -
j_gene: TRBJ2-3
v_gene: TRBV28
abundance: many
CDR3aa: CASSSSLFDGSGTDTQYF
CDR3nt: TGTGCCAGCAGTTCCTCACTTTTCGACGGGAGTGGGACAGATACGCAGTATTTT

d_gene: -
j_gene: TRBJ2-3
v_gene: TRBV29-1
abundance: many
CDR3aa: CSERVWADTQYF
CDR3nt: TGCAGCGAGCGGGTGTGGGCAGATACGCAGTATTTT

d_gene: -
j_gene: TRBJ2-2
v_gene: TRBV18
abundance: many
CDR3aa: CASWTGYTGELFF
CDR3nt: TGTGCCAGCTGGACCGGGTACACCGGGGAGCTGTTTTTT

d_gene: -
j_gene: TRBJ2-7
v_gene: TRBV5-6
abundance: -
CDR3aa: CASSGGQDPGLVYYEQYF
CDR3nt: TGTGCCAGCAGCGGCGGACAGGACCCGGGACTAGTTTACTACGAGCAGTACTTC

d_gene: -
j_gene: TRBJ2-7
v_gene: TRBV10-3
abundance: few
CDR3aa: CAIRGFDGVSYEQYF
CDR3nt: TGTGCCATCAGGGGGTTTGACGGAGTCTCCTACGAGCAGTACTTC